A selection of T cell receptor beta chains follows, all from one sample in a study of Graves' ophthalmopathy and Graves' hyperthyroidism. TCRdb ran MiXCR on the multiplex PCR reads and lists one entry per CDR3 protein. The table includes approximately 700,000 distinct CDR3 sequences, 40% detected once. Sequencing input: peripheral blood. Every receptor here comes from an adult man with Graves' ophthalmopathy. Both conserved end residues are part of each CDR3. Each record gives: V gene, CDR3 protein.

TRBV7-9	CASSQDRVSYNSPLHF
TRBV7-9	CASSHGAGQGISPLHF
TRBV29-1	CSVSPTAGELFF
TRBV25-1	CASSVKGAGNRPQHF
TRBV13	CASSSPLMRRDRDTEAFF
TRBV7-9	CASSLQPPGSGYEQYF
TRBV6-6	CASSYWGQGVYEQYF
TRBV25-1	CASSLMSKRRMAGELFF
TRBV20-1	CSARDLQGNNYGYTF
TRBV10-2	CASSLSHRNQPQHF
TRBV9	CASSVDSRTVAEAFF
TRBV7-2	CASSERQGPWASGSQTQYF
TRBV29-1	CSVEGRQGSYEQYF
TRBV20-1	CSARLPGLPQETQYF
TRBV7-8	CASSPRDSFSGANVLTF
TRBV19	CASSSIPGQGVGYRGYTF
TRBV25-1	CASIGWGGNTGELFF
TRBV15	CATSSRDRQPSYEQYF
TRBV7-9	CASSQDINTEAFF
TRBV25-1	CASSRVGGAGANVLTF
TRBV10-3	CAISSPAGEETQYF
TRBV29-1	CSVASGQNTIYF
TRBV25-1	CASLAGVNNSPLHF
TRBV7-9	CASSPRADRVGTEAFF
TRBV19	CASGGTGASRYSGNTIYF
TRBV11-1	CASSLSGLGYEQYF
TRBV2	CASMVQRQETQYF
TRBV5-6	CASSTGLSTETQYF
TRBV25-1	CARTRAGETQYF
TRBV20-1	CSARGGQGDGQPQHF
TRBV20-1	CSASRGGEQYF
TRBV7-2	CASSLGLGPDTGELFF
TRBV25-1	CASQDLRGFGYGYTF
TRBV10-3	CAISEDRQSGELFF
TRBV7-9	CASSLNSGRAKQYF
TRBV7-2	CASSQDRGDDGYTF
TRBV25-1	CASSLGRFNSPLHF
TRBV2	CASMIKPRDRETQYF
TRBV20-1	CSAREDVEPLHF
TRBV7-6	CASIQPRGADTGELFF
TRBV14	CASSQAGVPETQYF
TRBV7-3	CASSQATSGGKETQYF
TRBV15	CATRGQGGTEAFF
TRBV20-1	CSASSGGRWETQYF
TRBV5-6	CASSLRGTHTEAFF
TRBV7-2	CASSGAGGQETQYF
TRBV11-2	CASSFAGVETQYF
TRBV29-1	CSVAGQGFGTEAFF
TRBV5-6	CASSLVVGLNTEAFF
TRBV28	CASSTPGGNLYEQYF
TRBV9	CASSGGARSGNTIYF